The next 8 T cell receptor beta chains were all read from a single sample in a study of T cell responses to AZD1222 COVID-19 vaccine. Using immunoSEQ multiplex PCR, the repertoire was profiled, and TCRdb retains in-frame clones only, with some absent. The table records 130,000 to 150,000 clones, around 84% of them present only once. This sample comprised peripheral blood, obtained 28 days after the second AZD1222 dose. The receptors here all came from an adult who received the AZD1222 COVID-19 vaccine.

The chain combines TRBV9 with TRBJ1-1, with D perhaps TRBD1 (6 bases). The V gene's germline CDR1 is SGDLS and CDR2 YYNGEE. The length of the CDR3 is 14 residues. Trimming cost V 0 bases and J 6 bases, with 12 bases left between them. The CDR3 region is CASSVEPGAPEAFF. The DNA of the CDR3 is TGTGCCAGCAGCGTAGAACCAGGGGCCCCTGAAGCTTTCTTT.

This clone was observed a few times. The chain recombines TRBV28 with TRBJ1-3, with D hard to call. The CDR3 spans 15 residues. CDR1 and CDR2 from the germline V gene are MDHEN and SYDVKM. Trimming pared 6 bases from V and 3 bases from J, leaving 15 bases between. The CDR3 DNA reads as TGTGCCAGCAGCCCAATAGGGAGATTTGGAAACACCATATATTTT. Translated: CASSPIGRFGNTIYF.

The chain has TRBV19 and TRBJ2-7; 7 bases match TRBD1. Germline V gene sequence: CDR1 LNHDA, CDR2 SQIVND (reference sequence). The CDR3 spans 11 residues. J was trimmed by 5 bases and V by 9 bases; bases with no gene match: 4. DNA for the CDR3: TGTGCCAGCTCGGGACAGAACGAGCAGTACTTC. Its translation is CASSGQNEQYF.

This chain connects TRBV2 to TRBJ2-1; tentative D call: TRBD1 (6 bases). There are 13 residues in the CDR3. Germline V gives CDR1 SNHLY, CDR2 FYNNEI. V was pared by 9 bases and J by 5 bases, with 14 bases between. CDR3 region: CASNRVAHNEQFF. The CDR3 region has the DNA TGTGCCAGTAACAGGGTAGCACACAATGAGCAGTTCTTC.

The CDR3 loop is CASSPRRPTDTQYF. The CDR3 nucleotides read TGTGCCAGCAGCCCCCGGCGACCCACAGATACGCAGTATTTT. The chain combines TRBV27 with TRBJ2-3, with D hard to call. CDR1 is MNHEY, CDR2 SMNVEV, per germline (reference sequence). V shed 6 bases and J shed 2 bases, with 12 bases lying between them. The CDR3 has 14 amino acids.

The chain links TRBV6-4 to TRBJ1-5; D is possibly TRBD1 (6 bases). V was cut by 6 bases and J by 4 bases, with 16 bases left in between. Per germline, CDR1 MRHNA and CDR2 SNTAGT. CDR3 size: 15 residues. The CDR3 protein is CASRRTDRRNQPQHF. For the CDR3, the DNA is TGTGCCAGCAGGAGGACTGACAGGCGTAATCAGCCCCAGCATTTT.

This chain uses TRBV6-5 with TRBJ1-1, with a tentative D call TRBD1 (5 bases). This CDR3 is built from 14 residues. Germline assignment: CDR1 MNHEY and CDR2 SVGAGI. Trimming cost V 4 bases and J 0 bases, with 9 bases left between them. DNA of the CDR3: TGTGCCAGCAGTTTTGGGGGGGTGAACACTGAAGCTTTCTTT. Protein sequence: CASSFGGVNTEAFF.

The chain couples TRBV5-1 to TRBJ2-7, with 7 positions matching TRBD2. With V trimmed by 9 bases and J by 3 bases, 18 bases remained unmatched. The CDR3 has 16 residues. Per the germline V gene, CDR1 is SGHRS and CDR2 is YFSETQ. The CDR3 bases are TGCGCCATCCCCCGGGGGGACCGCCGCCCTTACTACGAGCAGTACTTC. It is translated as CAIPRGDRRPYYEQYF.